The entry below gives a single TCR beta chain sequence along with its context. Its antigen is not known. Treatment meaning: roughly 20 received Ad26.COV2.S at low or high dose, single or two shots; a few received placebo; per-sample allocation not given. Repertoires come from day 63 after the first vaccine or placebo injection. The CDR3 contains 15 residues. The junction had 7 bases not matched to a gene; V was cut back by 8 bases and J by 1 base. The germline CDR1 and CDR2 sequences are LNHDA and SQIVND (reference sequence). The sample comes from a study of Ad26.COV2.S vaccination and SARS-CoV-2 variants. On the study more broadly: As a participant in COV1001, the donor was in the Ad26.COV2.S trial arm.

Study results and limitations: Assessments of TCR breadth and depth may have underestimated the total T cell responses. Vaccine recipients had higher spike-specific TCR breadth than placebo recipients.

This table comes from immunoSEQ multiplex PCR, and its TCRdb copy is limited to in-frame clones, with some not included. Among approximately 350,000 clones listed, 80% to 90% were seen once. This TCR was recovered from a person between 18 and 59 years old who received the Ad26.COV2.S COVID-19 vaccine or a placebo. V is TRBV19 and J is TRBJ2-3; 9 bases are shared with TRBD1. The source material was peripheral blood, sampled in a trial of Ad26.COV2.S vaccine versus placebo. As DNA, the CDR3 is TGTGCCAGTGGCGACAGGGGGGGTCGCACAGATACGCAGTATTTT. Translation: CASGDRGGRTDTQYF.